This is a list of T cell receptor beta chains from one sample in a study of T-cell reconstitution after alpha-beta-depleted transplantation in children. MiXCR was run by TCRdb on the PCR reads, yielding one entry per CDR3 protein. In the table there are around 670,000 distinct CDR3 sequences, around 13% of which are singletons. Sequences were derived from PBMCs, sampled before TCRalphabeta/CD19-depleted stem cell transplant. Every receptor here comes from a girl aged 2 to 9 with congenital amegakaryocytic thrombocytopenia, due to receive a stem cell transplant. Both conserved end residues are part of each CDR3. The order of the fields is J gene, clone size, V gene, D gene, CDR3 protein, CDR3 DNA. D genes are given only for firm matches. Not every row has a clone size; where given, it reads once, few, many or a size class.

TRBJ2-2	many	TRBV20-1	.	CSARDLSVGELFF	TGCAGTGCTAGAGATTTAAGCGTGGGGGAGCTGTTTTTT
TRBJ2-1	many	TRBV7-9	.	CASSSPLGPPVNEQFF	TGTGCCAGCAGCTCCCCCTTGGGACCACCAGTCAATGAGCAGTTCTTC
TRBJ2-4	.	TRBV28	.	CASSTKLAKNIQYF	TGTGCCAGCAGTACCAAATTAGCCAAAAACATTCAGTACTTC
TRBJ2-7	few	TRBV6-7	TRBD2	CASSCLSGREDWYEQYF	TGTGCCAGCAGTTGCTTGAGCGGGAGAGAGGATTGGTACGAGCAGTACTTC
TRBJ1-4	many	TRBV5-5	.	CASSLDRQTRLFF	TGTGCCAGCAGCTTGGATCGACAGACTAGACTGTTTTTT
TRBJ2-1	many	TRBV6-1	.	CASSGDSPSYNEQFF	TGTGCCAGCAGTGGGGACTCCCCTTCCTACAATGAGCAGTTCTTC
TRBJ1-2	many	TRBV6-1	.	CASSPSGYLSAYYGYTF	TGTGCCAGCAGCCCCTCCGGTTACTTGTCGGCCTACTATGGCTACACCTTC
TRBJ2-1	few	TRBV28	.	CASSEVKDEQFF	TGTGCCAGCAGCGAAGTTAAGGATGAGCAGTTCTTC
TRBJ2-1	few	TRBV11-2	.	CASSRSLILEQFF	TGTGCCAGCAGCCGTTCTCTAATACTCGAGCAGTTCTTC
TRBJ2-1	.	TRBV20-1	.	CSARDPGTNEQFF	TGCAGTGCTAGAGATCCGGGAACCAATGAGCAGTTCTTC
TRBJ2-7	few	TRBV7-6	.	CASSFNPTYEQYF	TGTGCCAGCAGCTTCAATCCCACCTACGAGCAGTACTTC
TRBJ2-3	many	TRBV9	TRBD2	CASSTTSGDTDTQYF	TGTGCCAGCAGCACGACTAGCGGGGACACAGATACGCAGTATTTT
TRBJ1-1	.	TRBV7-6	TRBD1	CASSSSWTGGGMGTEAFF	TGTGCCAGCAGCTCTTCTTGGACAGGGGGCGGAATGGGTACTGAAGCTTTCTTT
TRBJ2-1	few	TRBV9	TRBD2	CASSDTGTSDSGSPYNEQFF	TGTGCCAGCAGCGATACCGGGACTAGCGATAGCGGGAGCCCCTACAATGAGCAGTTCTTC
TRBJ2-3	few	TRBV10-3	.	CAISGTGPDTQYF	TGTGCCATCAGTGGAACAGGTCCAGATACGCAGTATTTT
TRBJ2-2	many	TRBV20-1	TRBD2	CSAPGTTNTGELFF	TGCAGTGCGCCCGGGACTACAAACACCGGGGAGCTGTTTTTT
TRBJ2-1	many	TRBV20-1	TRBD2	CSLAGGSYNEQFF	TGCAGCTTAGCGGGAGGGTCCTACAATGAGCAGTTCTTC
TRBJ2-1	few	TRBV20-1	TRBD1	CSARGWSGGSYNEQFF	TGCAGTGCTAGAGGGTGGTCAGGGGGCTCCTACAATGAGCAGTTCTTC
TRBJ2-1	few	TRBV20-1	TRBD1	CSARIQGTPKGDYNEQFF	TGCAGTGCTAGGATACAGGGGACCCCAAAAGGAGATTACAATGAGCAGTTCTTC
TRBJ1-2	few	TRBV28	.	CASSFGAKNYGYTF	TGTGCCAGCAGTTTTGGGGCCAAGAACTATGGCTACACCTTC
TRBJ2-7	few	TRBV11-2	.	CASRPSQEGNEQYF	TGTGCCAGCAGACCTAGCCAGGAGGGGAACGAGCAGTACTTC
TRBJ1-6	few	TRBV5-1	.	CASSFDKPNSPLHF	TGCGCCAGCAGCTTCGATAAGCCGAATTCACCCCTCCACTTT
TRBJ2-2	many	TRBV12-3/TRBV12-4	.	CASSPEVIHTGELFF	TGTGCCAGCAGCCCGGAAGTCATTCATACCGGGGAGCTGTTTTTT
TRBJ2-3	many	TRBV12-3/TRBV12-4	.	CASRQVVDTQYF	TGTGCCAGCAGGCAGGTGGTGGATACGCAGTATTTT
TRBJ2-1	.	TRBV5-1	TRBD1	CASTPGGRGNYEQFF	TGCGCCAGCACCCCGGGCGGCAGGGGGAACTATGAGCAGTTCTTC
TRBJ1-1	many	TRBV10-3	.	CAISEQGNTEAFF	TGTGCCATCAGCGAGCAAGGGAACACTGAAGCTTTCTTT
TRBJ1-1	once	TRBV11-2	.	CASSFRGDSTEAFF	TGTGCCAGCAGCTTCCGGGGAGACTCCACTGAAGCTTTCTTT
TRBJ2-1	few	TRBV11-1	TRBD1	CASSLPPGQGRKYNEQFF	TGTGCCAGCAGCTTACCTCCGGGACAGGGTAGAAAATACAATGAGCAGTTCTTC
TRBJ1-1	many	TRBV5-1	.	CASRLAGMNTEAFF	TGCGCCAGCAGATTAGCGGGGATGAACACTGAAGCTTTCTTT
TRBJ2-3	many	TRBV20-1	TRBD2	CSARSTSGSGEGTQYF	TGCAGTGCTAGATCTACTAGCGGTTCGGGGGAGGGTACGCAGTATTTT
TRBJ2-4	.	TRBV20-1	.	CSAIPWPQNIQYF	TGCAGTGCTATCCCCTGGCCCCAAAACATTCAGTACTTC
TRBJ2-1	.	TRBV5-5	TRBD2	CASSFRLADYNEQFF	TGTGCCAGCAGCTTTCGCCTAGCGGATTACAATGAGCAGTTCTTC
TRBJ2-7	few	TRBV4-2	.	CASSQAGARYEQYF	TGTGCCAGCAGCCAAGCAGGGGCACGATACGAGCAGTACTTC
TRBJ2-5	many	TRBV20-1	.	CSAPPSLRGETQYF	TGCAGTGCTCCACCCAGTCTGAGGGGGGAGACCCAGTACTTC
TRBJ2-1	many	TRBV12-3/TRBV12-4	.	CASTDSGAAYNEQFF	TGTGCCAGCACCGATAGCGGAGCTGCCTACAATGAGCAGTTCTTC
TRBJ2-7	few	TRBV6-2/TRBV6-3	.	CASSYSITGSYEQYF	TGTGCCAGCAGTTACTCTATCACAGGGTCCTACGAGCAGTACTTC
TRBJ2-3	few	TRBV5-5	TRBD2	CASSLAVGLSYF	TGTGCCAGCAGCTTGGCGGTGGGACTATCGTATTTT
TRBJ2-1	many	TRBV5-1	TRBD2	CASSPGLAGGDEQFF	TGCGCCAGCAGCCCGGGACTAGCGGGTGGAGATGAGCAGTTCTTC
TRBJ2-3	many	TRBV30	.	CAWTTGLDYTDTQYF	TGTGCCTGGACTACGGGACTTGATTACACAGATACGCAGTATTTT
TRBJ2-2	.	TRBV7-8	TRBD2	CASSLLAGGKTGELFF	TGTGCCAGCAGCTTGCTAGCGGGAGGGAAGACCGGGGAGCTGTTTTTT
TRBJ1-5	.	TRBV7-9	.	CASNLLNQPQHF	TGTGCCAGCAACTTGCTAAATCAGCCCCAGCATTTT
TRBJ1-4	.	TRBV7-9	TRBD1	CASSRGQGFNEKLFF	TGTGCCAGCAGCCGCGGACAGGGGTTTAATGAAAAACTGTTTTTT